A single sample is the source of the 4 T cell receptor beta chains below, sequenced in a study of T cell repertoires in cytomegalovirus infection (dated by TCRdb to about 2019). Sequencing used an Illumina HiSeq 1500. The public reads were reprocessed in TCRdb via fastp at Q25 and MiXCR, keeping in-frame beta chains. Each CDR3 protein gets just one entry, which takes the most common genes and DNA from the rows behind it. The sample data list 480,000 or so distinct CDR3 sequences, and approximately 10% of these were observed just once. The ten most abundant clones make up roughly 10% of the sample. The sample was PBMCs. These receptor sequences come from a human donor in good health (CMV status not recorded). Some clones in this sample may be carry-over from other donors' samples.

This sequence joins TRBV5-1 and TRBJ1-3; D possibly corresponds to TRBD1 (5 bases). The V gene's germline CDR1 is SGHRS and CDR2 YFSETQ. Deletions cut 4 bases from V and 5 bases from J, with 10 bases between. The CDR3 covers 13 residues. CDR3 amino acids: CASSLTDRNTIYF. In DNA form, the CDR3 reads TGCGCCAGCAGCCTTACGGACAGAAACACCATATATTTT.

This clonotype was seen many times. The chain combines TRBV6-5 with TRBJ2-2, with D perhaps matching TRBD2 (5 bases). Trimming took off 6 bases at V and 2 bases at J, with 22 bases between the two ends. Looked up from germline, CDR1 is MNHEY and CDR2 is SVGAGI. This CDR3 is built from 18 residues. CDR3 region: CASSLTTPVLDNTGELFF. Written as DNA, the CDR3 is TGTGCCAGCAGCTTGACTACACCGGTTCTCGATAACACCGGGGAGCTGTTTTTT.

The chain combines TRBV5-1 with TRBJ2-1, with D perhaps TRBD2 (6 bases). The CDR3 extends over 15 amino acids. Between the trimmed V and J ends, which lost 1 base and 3 bases, there was a span of 11 bases. Germline CDR1 reads SGHRS; CDR2 reads YFSETQ. The CDR3 DNA is TGCGCCAGCAGCTTGATAGGGGAGGACTACAATGAGCAGTTCTTC. Translated: CASSLIGEDYNEQFF.

The chain joins TRBV28 to TRBJ1-4; D remains unclear. V lost 6 bases and J lost 4, with 12 bases in between. Germline lookup yields CDR1 MDHEN and CDR2 SYDVKM. The CDR3 is made up of 14 amino acids. The CDR3 spells CASSVRESNEKLFF. The CDR3 DNA sequence: TGTGCCAGCAGCGTACGGGAAAGTAATGAAAAACTGTTTTTT.